This entry lists 24 T cell receptor beta chains sequenced from one sample in a study of blood T cell repertoires in COVID-19. Profiling relied on immunoSEQ multiplex PCR, and the TCRdb table lists in-frame clones only, not all of them. The sample lists 150,000 to 200,000 clones, around 80% occurring once. The material sequenced was peripheral blood. The receptors here all came from an older woman with COVID-19, enrolled during active disease.

The chain carries TRBV28 and TRBJ2-1; 14 bases match TRBD2. Per germline, CDR1 MDHEN and CDR2 SYDVKM. There are 16 residues in the CDR3. The V and J ends lost 6 bases and 1 base, in that order; junction bases with no gene match: 2. The CDR3 sequence: CASRGLAGGSYNEQFF. DNA for the CDR3: TGTGCCAGCAGAGGACTAGCGGGAGGTTCCTACAATGAGCAGTTCTTC.

V gene TRBV7-3 combines with J gene TRBJ1-3; TRBD1 matches at 10 bases. The J segment lost 0 bases and the V segment lost 5 bases, leaving 4 bases of the junction unmatched. This CDR3 has 16 residues. CDR1 is SGHTA and CDR2 is FQGTGA in the germline V gene. This CDR3 is CASSRGDRGSGNTIYF. The CDR3 DNA reads TGTGCCAGCAGCCGAGGGGACAGGGGCTCTGGAAACACCATATATTTT.

J is TRBJ2-1 and V is TRBV18, with D maybe TRBD1 (6 bases). The CDR3 sequence is 17 residues long. The germline CDR1 and CDR2 sequences are KGHSH and LQKENI. V was cut by 0 bases and J by 8 bases, with 20 bases left in between. CDR3 DNA sequence: TGTGCCAGCTCACCACCGGAACAACAGGGAGTAATCGATGAGCAGTTCTTC. The encoded protein is CASSPPEQQGVIDEQFF.

The rearrangement links TRBV18 to TRBJ2-3, with TRBD2 matching 11 bases. V trimming: 3 bases; J trimming: 2 bases; junction bases outside the gene matches: 1. The CDR3 covers 15 residues. Germline V gene data show CDR1 as KGHSH and CDR2 as LQKENI. CDR3 coding DNA: TGTGCCAGCTCACCGACTAGCGGGGACACAGATACGCAGTATTTT. Translated, it gives CASSPTSGDTDTQYF.

The genes are TRBV2 and TRBJ1-3; D gene ambiguous. Germline CDR1 and CDR2: SNHLY and FYNNEI. Between the trimmed V and J ends, which lost 4 bases and 4 bases, there was a span of 8 bases. This CDR3 contains 13 residues. CDR3 protein: CASSVEPGNTIYF. The CDR3 DNA is TGTGCCAGCAGTGTAGAGCCCGGAAACACCATATATTTT.

This chain uses TRBV5-4 with TRBJ2-5, with 7 nucleotides matching TRBD2. Germline V gene sequence: CDR1 SGHNT, CDR2 YYREEE (reference sequence). The CDR3 spans 13 residues. V was clipped by 3 bases and J by 5 bases; unmatched bases: 4. CDR3 loop: CASSSGRGETQYF. In DNA, the CDR3 is TGTGCCAGCAGCTCAGGGCGGGGGGAGACCCAGTACTTC.

The V gene is TRBV5-1, the J gene TRBJ2-3; TRBD1 aligns across 7 bases. J was trimmed by 4 bases and V by 2 bases; bases with no gene match: 7. The CDR3 runs to 15 residues. Germline V lookup: CDR1 SGHRS, CDR2 YFSETQ. The CDR3 sequence is CASSLYKGAADTQYF. The CDR3 bases are TGCGCCAGCAGCTTATATAAGGGGGCTGCAGATACGCAGTATTTT.

The chain carries TRBV7-6 and TRBJ2-2; TRBD1 matches at 8 bases. Per the germline V gene, CDR1 is SGHVS and CDR2 is FNYEAQ. The CDR3 has 17 residues. V lost 5 bases and J lost 6; bases outside the gene matches: 14. The CDR3 is CASSGRGQEMFAGELFF. Here the CDR3 DNA reads TGTGCCAGCAGCGGCAGGGGACAGGAGATGTTCGCCGGGGAGCTGTTTTTT. Full variable domain (missing parts from reference TRBV7-6 and TRBJ2-2): GAGVSQSPRYKVTKRGQDVALRCDPISGHVSLYWYRQALGQGPEFLTYFNYEAQQDKSGLPNDRFSAERPEGSISTLTIQRTEQRDSAMYRCASSGRGQEMFAGELFFGEGSRLTVL.

The V and J genes are TRBV30 and TRBJ2-7, with 10 positions matching TRBD2. With 4 bases clipped from V and 5 bases from J, the junction kept 8 bases outside the gene matches. Germline V gene data show CDR1 as GTSNPN and CDR2 as SVGIG (reference sequence). This CDR3 comprises 14 residues. DNA of the CDR3: TGTGCCTGGACAGCGGGGGGGGCTGTAGACGAGCAGTACTTC. Translated: CAWTAGGAVDEQYF.

The CDR3 here is CASSELTGGGETQYF. The CDR3 DNA reads TGTGCCAGCAGTGAATTGACAGGGGGCGGCGAGACCCAGTACTTC. The V call is TRBV25-1, the J call TRBJ2-5; 10 bases agree with TRBD1. The CDR3 has 15 amino acids. J gave up 5 bases and V 1 base, and 4 bases lay outside the gene matches. Germline-derived CDR1 and CDR2 are MGHDK and SYGVNS.

CDR3 region: CASTSPEEGPTETQYF. Written as DNA, the CDR3 is TGCGCCAGCACCTCCCCCGAGGAGGGACCCACCGAGACCCAGTACTTC. V gene TRBV5-1 combines with J gene TRBJ2-5; perhaps TRBD2 as D (6 bases). The germline CDR1 and CDR2 sequences are SGHRS and YFSETQ. The CDR3 is 16 amino acids. Trimming removed 6 bases from V and 5 bases from J, with 23 bases in between.

The gene calls are TRBV7-4 and TRBJ1-4, with 9 nucleotides matching TRBD1. CDR3 length: 18 residues. Germline assignment: CDR1 SGHVT and CDR2 SQSDAQ. V dropped 1 base and J dropped 7; count of bases not matched to a gene: 13. CDR3 sequence: CASSLVSDRGYCGEKLFF. The CDR3 DNA follows: TGTGCCAGCAGCTTAGTTTCTGACAGGGGGTATTGTGGTGAAAAACTGTTTTTT.

The count of this clone is one. The chain employs TRBV28 and TRBJ2-2; weak D call: TRBD2 (5 bases). CDR1 and CDR2 (germline): MDHEN, SYDVKM. V shed 7 bases and J shed 6 bases, with 21 bases lying between them. CDR3 length: 16 residues. The CDR3 loop is CASTPGRGAESGELFF. As DNA, the CDR3 is TGTGCCAGCACCCCAGGTCGGGGAGCAGAGTCCGGGGAGCTGTTTTTT.

CDR3 sequence reads: CASSFWRPANYGYTF. The CDR3 region has the DNA TGTGCCAGCAGTTTTTGGAGACCAGCTAACTATGGCTACACCTTC. This rearrangement joins TRBV28 to TRBJ1-2, with D hard to call. From germline, CDR1 is MDHEN and CDR2 SYDVKM. This CDR3 has 15 residues. The germline V and J ends were trimmed by 3 bases and 0 bases, with 11 bases remaining between them.

The rearrangement links TRBV23-1 to TRBJ1-1; D perhaps matches TRBD1 (6 bases). TRBV23-1 carries the ORF label, with uncertain function. With 3 bases removed from V and 10 bases from J, the gap between germline ends came to 21 bases. This CDR3 contains 15 residues. For the CDR3, the DNA is TGCGCCAGCAGTCACCGAGGGACCGGGGGGCTTCGAGCTTTCTTT. Amino acid sequence: CASSHRGTGGLRAFF.

The genes are TRBV5-1 and TRBJ1-4, with 8 positions matching TRBD1. Per germline, CDR1 SGHRS and CDR2 YFSETQ. V trimming: 4 bases; J trimming: 4 bases; junction bases outside the gene matches: 6. This CDR3 contains 15 residues. CDR3 residues: CASSIRTGYNEKLFF. CDR3 nucleotides: TGCGCCAGCAGCATCCGGACAGGGTATAATGAAAAACTGTTTTTT.

The chain couples TRBV6-2 or TRBV6-3 to TRBJ2-5; 12 bases are shared with TRBD2. Germline lookup yields CDR1 MNHEY and CDR2 SVGEGT. CDR3 length equals 15 residues. V lost 4 bases to trimming and J lost 4 bases; unmatched junction nucleotides: 4. CDR3 sequence reads: CASSWTSGASETQYF. The CDR3 DNA follows: TGTGCCAGCAGTTGGACTAGCGGGGCTTCAGAGACCCAGTACTTC.

The V gene is TRBV5-4, the J gene TRBJ2-1; 7 bases match TRBD2. The CDR3 has 15 amino acids. V lost 7 bases and J lost 7; bases outside the gene matches: 14. Germline assignment: CDR1 SGHNT and CDR2 YYREEE (reference sequence). CDR3 amino acids: CASHSVASGMNEQFF. The CDR3 coding sequence is TGTGCCAGCCACTCGGTAGCTAGCGGAATGAATGAGCAGTTCTTC. Drawing the rest from reference TRBV5-4 and TRBJ2-1, the complete variable domain is ETGVTQSPTHLIKTRGQQVTLRCSSQSGHNTVSWYQQALGQGPQFIFQYYREEENGRGNFPPRFSGLQFPNYSSELNVNALELDDSALYLCASHSVASGMNEQFFGPGTRLTVL.

The genes are TRBV6-5 and TRBJ1-2; 9 bases line up with TRBD1. Germline values: CDR1 MNHEY, CDR2 SVGAGI. V shed 5 bases, J shed 1 base, and the junction held 5 bases outside the gene matches. The CDR3 is made up of 15 amino acids. CDR3 in DNA: TGTGCCAGCAGTCTCGACAGGGGGTTTAACTATGGCTACACCTTC. Translating it yields CASSLDRGFNYGYTF.

The CDR3: CASRDPGTSTDTQYF. CDR3 in DNA: TGTGCCAGCAGAGACCCAGGGACTAGCACAGATACGCAGTATTTT. The genes are TRBV6-5 and TRBJ2-3, with TRBD2 as a possible D gene (6 bases). V was clipped by 6 bases and J by 0 bases, with 13 bases between them. CDR3 size: 15 residues. Germline CDR1 reads MNHEY; CDR2 reads SVGAGI.

The CDR3 DNA sequence: TGTGCCAGCAGTCCGACTGACCACGAGCAGTACGTC. The encoded protein is CASSPTDHEQYV. This chain joins TRBV6-5 and TRBJ2-7; D unresolved. The V end was cut by 5 bases, the J end by 5 bases, with 10 bases between. Germline CDR1 is MNHEY and CDR2 is SVGAGI. The CDR3 covers 12 residues.

V usage is TRBV27 and J usage is TRBJ2-2, with D maybe TRBD2 (6 bases). Germline V gene data show CDR1 as MNHEY and CDR2 as SMNVEV (reference sequence). Trimming pared 7 bases from V and 1 base from J, leaving 19 bases between. The CDR3 length is 17 residues. CDR3 amino acids: CASMFGGGLLNTGELFF. In nucleotides, the CDR3 is TGTGCCAGCATGTTTGGGGGAGGACTTCTGAACACCGGGGAGCTGTTTTTT.

The chain joins TRBV7-9 to TRBJ1-3, with D maybe TRBD1 (6 bases). This CDR3 is built from 18 residues. Trimming shortened V by 1 base and J by 0 bases, and 16 bases separated the two germline ends. The germline CDR1 and CDR2 sequences are SEHNR and FQNEAQ (reference sequence). The CDR3 DNA follows: TGTGCCAGCAGCTTAGTAAGCCGGGACACCATCTCTGGAAACACCATATATTTT. Translating gives CASSLVSRDTISGNTIYF.

This chain links TRBV18 with TRBJ2-7, with 7 bases aligning to TRBD1. The CDR3 extends over 14 amino acids. J gave up 7 bases and V 3 bases, and 9 bases lay outside the gene matches. Germline assignment: CDR1 KGHSH and CDR2 LQKENI. CDR3 amino acids: CASSPPGQYREQYF. The CDR3 DNA is TGTGCCAGCTCACCTCCGGGACAGTACAGGGAGCAGTACTTC.